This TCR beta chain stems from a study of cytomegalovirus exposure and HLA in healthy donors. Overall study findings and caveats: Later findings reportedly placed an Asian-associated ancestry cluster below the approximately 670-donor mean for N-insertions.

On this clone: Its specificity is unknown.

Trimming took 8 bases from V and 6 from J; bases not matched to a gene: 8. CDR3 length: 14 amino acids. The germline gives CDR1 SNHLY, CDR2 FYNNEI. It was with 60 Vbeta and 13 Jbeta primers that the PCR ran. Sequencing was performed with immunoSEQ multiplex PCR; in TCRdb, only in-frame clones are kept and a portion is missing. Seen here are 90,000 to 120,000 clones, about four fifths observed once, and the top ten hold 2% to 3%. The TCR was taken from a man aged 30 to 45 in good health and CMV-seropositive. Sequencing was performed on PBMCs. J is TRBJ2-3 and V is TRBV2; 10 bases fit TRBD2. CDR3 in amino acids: CASGVPGLADTQYF. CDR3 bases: TGTGCCAGCGGGGTCCCGGGACTAGCGGATACGCAGTATTTT.